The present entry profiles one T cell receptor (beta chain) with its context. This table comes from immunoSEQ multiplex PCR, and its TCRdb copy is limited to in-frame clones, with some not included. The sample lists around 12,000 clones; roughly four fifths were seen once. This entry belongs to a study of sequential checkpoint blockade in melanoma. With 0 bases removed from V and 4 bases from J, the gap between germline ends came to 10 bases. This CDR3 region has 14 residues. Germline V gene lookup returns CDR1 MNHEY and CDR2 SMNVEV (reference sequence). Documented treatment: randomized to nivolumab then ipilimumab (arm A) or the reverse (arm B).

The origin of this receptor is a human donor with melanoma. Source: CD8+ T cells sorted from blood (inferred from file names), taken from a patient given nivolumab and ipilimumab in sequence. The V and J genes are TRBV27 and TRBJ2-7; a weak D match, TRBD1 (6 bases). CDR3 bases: TGTGCCAGCAGTTTATCAGGGGGTTGGTACGAGCAGTACTTC. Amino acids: CASSLSGGWYEQYF.